This T cell receptor beta chain was found in a study of T cells in narcolepsy. General study results and limits: In some patient and control memory CD4+ samples, autoreactive clones were absent.

Repertoires were generated with immunoSEQ multiplex PCR, while TCRdb's copy carries only in-frame clones and drops some. This sample has 32,000 or so clones, with 79% found just once. The germline V gene encodes CDR1 MNHNS and CDR2 SASEGT. V dropped 2 bases and J dropped 0 bases, with 8 bases sitting between them. This CDR3 contains 15 residues. To note about this clone: The antigen is undetermined.

This receptor was identified in a human donor in good health. The sample taken for sequencing was memory (CD45RA-) CD4+ T cells from blood. This rearrangement joins TRBV6-1 to TRBJ2-1; the D is unclear. The CDR3 reads CASSEQPISYNEQFF. CDR3 in DNA: TGTGCCAGCAGTGAACAGCCAATCTCCTACAATGAGCAGTTCTTC.